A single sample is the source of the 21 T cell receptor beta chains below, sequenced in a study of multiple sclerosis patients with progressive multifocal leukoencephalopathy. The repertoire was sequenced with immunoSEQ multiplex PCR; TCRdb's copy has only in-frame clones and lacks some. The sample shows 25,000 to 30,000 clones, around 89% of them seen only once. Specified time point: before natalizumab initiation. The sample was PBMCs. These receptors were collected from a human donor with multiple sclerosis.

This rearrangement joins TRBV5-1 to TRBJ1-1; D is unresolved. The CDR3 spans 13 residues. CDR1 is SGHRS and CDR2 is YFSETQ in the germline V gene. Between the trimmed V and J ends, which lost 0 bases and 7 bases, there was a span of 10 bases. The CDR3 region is CASSLAATGEAFF. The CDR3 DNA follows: TGCGCCAGCAGCTTGGCGGCAACGGGTGAAGCTTTCTTT. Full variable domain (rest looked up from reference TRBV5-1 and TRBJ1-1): KAGVTQTPRYLIKTRGQQVTLSCSPISGHRSVSWYQQTPGQGLQFLFEYFSETQRNKGNFPGRFSGRQFSNSRSEMNVSTLELGDSALYLCASSLAATGEAFFGQGTRLTVV.

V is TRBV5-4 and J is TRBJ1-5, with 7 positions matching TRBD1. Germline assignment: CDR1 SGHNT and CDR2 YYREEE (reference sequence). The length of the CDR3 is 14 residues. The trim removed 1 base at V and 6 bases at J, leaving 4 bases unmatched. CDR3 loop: CASSLQGVGQPQHF. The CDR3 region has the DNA TGTGCCAGCAGCTTGCAGGGGGTGGGTCAGCCCCAGCATTTT. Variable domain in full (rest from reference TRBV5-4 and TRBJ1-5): ETGVTQSPTHLIKTRGQQVTLRCSSQSGHNTVSWYQQALGQGPQFIFQYYREEENGRGNFPPRFSGLQFPNYSSELNVNALELDDSALYLCASSLQGVGQPQHFGDGTRLSIL.

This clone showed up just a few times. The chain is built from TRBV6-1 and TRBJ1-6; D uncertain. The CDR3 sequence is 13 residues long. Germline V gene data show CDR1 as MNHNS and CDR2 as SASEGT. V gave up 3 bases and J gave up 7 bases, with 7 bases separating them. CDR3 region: CASSDRINSPLHF. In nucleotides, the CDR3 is TGTGCCAGCAGTGACAGGATAAATTCACCCCTCCACTTT.

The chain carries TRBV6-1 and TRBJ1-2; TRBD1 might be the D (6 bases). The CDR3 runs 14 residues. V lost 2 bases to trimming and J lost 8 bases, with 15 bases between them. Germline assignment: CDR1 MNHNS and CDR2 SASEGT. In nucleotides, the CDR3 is TGTGCCAGCAGTGAAAGGGGGGGCTCCTGGGGCTACACCTTC. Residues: CASSERGGSWGYTF.

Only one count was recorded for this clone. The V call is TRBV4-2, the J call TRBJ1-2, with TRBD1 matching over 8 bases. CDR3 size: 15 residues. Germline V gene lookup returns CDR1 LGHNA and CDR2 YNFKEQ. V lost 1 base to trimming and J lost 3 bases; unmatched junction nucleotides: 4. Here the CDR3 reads CASSQARGRDYGYTF. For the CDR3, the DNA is TGTGCCAGCAGCCAAGCCAGGGGGCGAGACTATGGCTACACCTTC.

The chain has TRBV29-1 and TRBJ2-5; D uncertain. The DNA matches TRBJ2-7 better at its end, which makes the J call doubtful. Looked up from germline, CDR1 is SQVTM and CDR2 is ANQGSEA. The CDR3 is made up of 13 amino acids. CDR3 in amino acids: CSVAQRLNYEQYF. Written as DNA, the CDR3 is TGCAGCGTTGCCCAGAGGCTCAACTACGAGCAGTACTTC.

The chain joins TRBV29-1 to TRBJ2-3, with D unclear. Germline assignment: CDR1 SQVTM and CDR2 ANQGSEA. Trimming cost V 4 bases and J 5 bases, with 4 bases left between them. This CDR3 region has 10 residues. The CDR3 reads CSVGEDTQYF. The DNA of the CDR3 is TGCAGCGTTGGGGAAGATACGCAGTATTTT.

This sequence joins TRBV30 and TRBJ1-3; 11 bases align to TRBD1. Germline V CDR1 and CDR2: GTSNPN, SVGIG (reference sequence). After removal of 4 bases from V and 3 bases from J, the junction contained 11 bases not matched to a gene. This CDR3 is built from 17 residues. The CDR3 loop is CAWNQGQGAPSGNTIYF. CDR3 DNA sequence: TGTGCCTGGAACCAAGGACAGGGGGCGCCTAGTGGAAACACCATATATTTT.

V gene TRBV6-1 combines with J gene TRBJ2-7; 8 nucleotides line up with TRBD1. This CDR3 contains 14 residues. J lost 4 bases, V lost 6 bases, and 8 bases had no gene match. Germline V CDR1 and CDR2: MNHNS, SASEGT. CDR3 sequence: CASRLQGGVYEQYF. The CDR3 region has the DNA TGTGCCAGCAGGCTACAGGGGGGCGTGTACGAGCAGTACTTC.

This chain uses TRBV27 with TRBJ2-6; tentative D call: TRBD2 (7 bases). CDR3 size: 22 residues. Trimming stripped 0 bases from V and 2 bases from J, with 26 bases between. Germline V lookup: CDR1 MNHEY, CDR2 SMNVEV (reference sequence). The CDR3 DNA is TGTGCCAGCAGTTTATCGACTATGGCGACGGGGGGCGCGTCAGCTGGGGCCAACGTCCTGACTTTC. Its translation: CASSLSTMATGGASAGANVLTF.

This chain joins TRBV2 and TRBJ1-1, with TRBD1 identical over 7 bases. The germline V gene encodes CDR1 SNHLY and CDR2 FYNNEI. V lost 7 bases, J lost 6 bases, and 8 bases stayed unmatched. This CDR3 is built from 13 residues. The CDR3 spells CASTVRDSPEAFF. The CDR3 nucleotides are TGTGCCAGCACCGTAAGGGACAGCCCTGAAGCTTTCTTT.

CDR3 protein: CASSLRGGQSTDTQYF. The CDR3, as DNA: TGTGCCAGCAGCTTGCGGGGGGGCCAAAGCACAGATACGCAGTATTTT. The chain combines TRBV9 with TRBJ2-3; 9 bases align to TRBD2. From germline, CDR1 is SGDLS and CDR2 YYNGEE. The ends lost 4 bases at V and 0 bases at J; junction bases unmatched: 6. The CDR3 spans 16 residues.

The CDR3 region is CASSWGGVRAPRETQYF. The CDR3 DNA sequence: TGTGCCAGCAGCTGGGGCGGCGTCAGGGCCCCTCGAGAGACCCAGTACTTC. The chain recombines TRBV7-6 with TRBJ2-5; D possibly corresponds to TRBD1 (5 bases). Germline-derived CDR1 and CDR2 are SGHVS and FNYEAQ. The CDR3 spans 17 residues. Trimming removed 4 bases from V and 4 bases from J, with 22 bases in between. Drawing the rest from reference TRBV7-6 and TRBJ2-5, the complete variable domain is GAGVSQSPRYKVTKRGQDVALRCDPISGHVSLYWYRQALGQGPEFLTYFNYEAQQDKSGLPNDRFSAERPEGSISTLTIQRTEQRDSAMYRCASSWGGVRAPRETQYFGPGTRLLVL.

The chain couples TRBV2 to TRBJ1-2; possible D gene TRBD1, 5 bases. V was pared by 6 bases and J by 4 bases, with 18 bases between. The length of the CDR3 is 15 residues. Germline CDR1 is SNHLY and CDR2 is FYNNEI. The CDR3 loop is CASSPLRGEIYGYTF. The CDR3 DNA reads TGTGCCAGCAGCCCTTTAAGGGGAGAGATCTATGGCTACACCTTC.

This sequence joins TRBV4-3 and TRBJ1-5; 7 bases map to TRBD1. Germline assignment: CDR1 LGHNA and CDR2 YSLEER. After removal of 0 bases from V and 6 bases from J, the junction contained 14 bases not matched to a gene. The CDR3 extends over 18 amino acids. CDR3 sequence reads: CASSQDWGTVAVGQPQHF. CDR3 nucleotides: TGCGCCAGCAGCCAAGATTGGGGGACAGTCGCAGTTGGTCAGCCCCAGCATTTT.

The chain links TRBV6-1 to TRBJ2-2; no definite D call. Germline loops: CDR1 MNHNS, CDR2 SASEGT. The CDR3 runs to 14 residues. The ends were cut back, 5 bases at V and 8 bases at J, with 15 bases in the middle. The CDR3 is CASSSVRYGGELFF. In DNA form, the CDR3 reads TGTGCCAGCAGTTCTGTACGCTACGGTGGGGAGCTGTTTTTT.

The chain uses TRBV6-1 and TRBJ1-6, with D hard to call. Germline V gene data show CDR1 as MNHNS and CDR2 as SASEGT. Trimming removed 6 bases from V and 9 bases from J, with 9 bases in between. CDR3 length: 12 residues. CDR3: CASRRQASPLHF. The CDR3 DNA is TGTGCCAGCAGAAGGCAGGCTTCACCCCTCCACTTT.

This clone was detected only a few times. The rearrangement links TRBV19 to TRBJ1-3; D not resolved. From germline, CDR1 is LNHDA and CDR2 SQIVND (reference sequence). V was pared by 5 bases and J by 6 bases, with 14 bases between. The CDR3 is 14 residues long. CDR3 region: CASSPPTDTNTIYF. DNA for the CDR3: TGTGCCAGTAGTCCCCCGACCGATACAAACACCATATATTTT. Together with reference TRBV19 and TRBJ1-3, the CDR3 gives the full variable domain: DGGITQSPKYLFRKEGQNVTLSCEQNLNHDAMYWYRQDPGQGLRLIYYSQIVNDFQKGDIAEGYSVSREKKESFPLTVTSAQKNPTAFYLCASSPPTDTNTIYFGEGSWLTVV.

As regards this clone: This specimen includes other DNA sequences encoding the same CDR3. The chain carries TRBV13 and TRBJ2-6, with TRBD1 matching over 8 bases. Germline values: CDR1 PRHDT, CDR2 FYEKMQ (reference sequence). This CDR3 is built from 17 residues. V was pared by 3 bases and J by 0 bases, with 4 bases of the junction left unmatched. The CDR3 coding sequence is TGTGCCAGCAGCTTGGGGACAGGCCCCTCTGGGGCCAACGTCCTGACTTTC. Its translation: CASSLGTGPSGANVLTF.

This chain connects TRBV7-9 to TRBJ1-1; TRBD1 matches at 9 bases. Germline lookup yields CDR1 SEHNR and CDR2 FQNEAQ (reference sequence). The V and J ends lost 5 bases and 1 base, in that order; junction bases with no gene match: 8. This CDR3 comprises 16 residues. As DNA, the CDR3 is TGTGCCAGCAGCCCCGGGACAGGGACCGAGAACACTGAAGCTTTCTTT. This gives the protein CASSPGTGTENTEAFF.

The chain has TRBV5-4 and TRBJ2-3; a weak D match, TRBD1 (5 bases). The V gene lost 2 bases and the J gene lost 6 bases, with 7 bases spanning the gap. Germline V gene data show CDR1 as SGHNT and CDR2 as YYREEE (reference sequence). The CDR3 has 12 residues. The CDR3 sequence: CASSFPGDTQYF. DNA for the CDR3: TGTGCCAGCAGCTTCCCAGGGGATACGCAGTATTTT. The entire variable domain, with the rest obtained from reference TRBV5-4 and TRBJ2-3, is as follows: ETGVTQSPTHLIKTRGQQVTLRCSSQSGHNTVSWYQQALGQGPQFIFQYYREEENGRGNFPPRFSGLQFPNYSSELNVNALELDDSALYLCASSFPGDTQYFGPGTRLTVL.